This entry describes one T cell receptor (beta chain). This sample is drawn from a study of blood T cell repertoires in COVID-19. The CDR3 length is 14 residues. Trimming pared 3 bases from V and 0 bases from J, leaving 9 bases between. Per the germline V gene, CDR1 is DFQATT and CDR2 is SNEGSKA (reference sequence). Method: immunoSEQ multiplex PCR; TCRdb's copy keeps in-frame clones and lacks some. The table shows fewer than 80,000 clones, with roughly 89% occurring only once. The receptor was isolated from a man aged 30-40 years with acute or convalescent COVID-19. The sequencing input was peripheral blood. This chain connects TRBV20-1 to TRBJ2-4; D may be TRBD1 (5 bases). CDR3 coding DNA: TGCAGTGCTAGTCAGGGTCTAGCCAAAAACATTCAGTACTTC. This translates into CSASQGLAKNIQYF.